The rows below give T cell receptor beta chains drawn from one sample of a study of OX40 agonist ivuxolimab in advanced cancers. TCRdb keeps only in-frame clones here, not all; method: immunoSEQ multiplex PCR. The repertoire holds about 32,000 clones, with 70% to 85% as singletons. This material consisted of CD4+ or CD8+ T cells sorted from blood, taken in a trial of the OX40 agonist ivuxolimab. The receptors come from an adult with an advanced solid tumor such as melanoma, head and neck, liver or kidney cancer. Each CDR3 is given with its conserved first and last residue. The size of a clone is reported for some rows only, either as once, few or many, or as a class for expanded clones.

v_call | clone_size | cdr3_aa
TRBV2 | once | CAGSGSGQYQETQYF
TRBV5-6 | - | CASSWRDRVHQGYTF
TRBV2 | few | CASRQTSGGNYEQYF
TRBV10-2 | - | CASGQGATEAFF
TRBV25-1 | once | CASSEWGGIQGNTEAFF
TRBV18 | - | CASSPQAKAAGEKLFF
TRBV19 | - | CASSTSGGAKDTQYF
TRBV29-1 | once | CSVPGGFSDTQYF
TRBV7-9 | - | CASSPDPNYTF
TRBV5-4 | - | CASSADLRGETQYF
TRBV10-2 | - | CASSESMGNTEAFF
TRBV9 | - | CASSSRQGTAMSTEAFF
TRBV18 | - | CASSPGRVEQYF
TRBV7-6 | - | CASSQDREKLFF
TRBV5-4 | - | CASSLDSVGNTIYF
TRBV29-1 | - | CSVGGGGQETQYF
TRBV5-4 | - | CASSLTWGNNEQFF
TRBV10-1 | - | CASTPEGRVPGEAFF
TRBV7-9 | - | CASSLSSTAEAFF
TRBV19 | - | CASSDRVYGYTF
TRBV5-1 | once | CASSPQGGKNTEAFF
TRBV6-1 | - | CASQAWDREVETQYF
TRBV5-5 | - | CASSFRGVGDTEAFF
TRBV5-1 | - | CASSSDFGYTF
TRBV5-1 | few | CASSLVGTGNTEAFF
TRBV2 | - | CASSEYRATNEKLFF
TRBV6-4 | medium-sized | CASSRDGTGNYNEQFF
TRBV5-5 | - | CASSLLPGLNEKLFF